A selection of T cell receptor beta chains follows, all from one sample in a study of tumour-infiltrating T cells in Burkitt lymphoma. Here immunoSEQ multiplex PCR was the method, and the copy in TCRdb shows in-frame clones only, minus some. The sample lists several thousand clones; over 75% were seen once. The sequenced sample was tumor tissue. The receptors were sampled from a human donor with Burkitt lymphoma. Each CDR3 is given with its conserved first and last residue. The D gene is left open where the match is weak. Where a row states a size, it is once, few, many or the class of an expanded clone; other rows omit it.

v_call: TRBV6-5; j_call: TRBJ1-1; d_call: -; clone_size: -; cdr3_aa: CASTERQNTEALF; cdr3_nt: TGTGCCAGCACCGAAAGACAGAACACTGAAGCTCTCTTT
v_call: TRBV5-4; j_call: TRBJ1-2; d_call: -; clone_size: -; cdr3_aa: CASSLQVFYGYTF; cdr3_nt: TGTGCCAGCAGCTTGCAGGTGTTCTATGGCTACACCTTC
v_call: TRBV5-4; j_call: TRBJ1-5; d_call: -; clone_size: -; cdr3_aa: CASSFLKGPFANNQPQHF; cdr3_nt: TGTGCCAGCAGCTTCCTAAAGGGCCCCTTTGCTAACAATCAGCCCCAGCATTTT
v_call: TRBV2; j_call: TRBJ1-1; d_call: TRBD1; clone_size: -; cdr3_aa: CASSEDGTAEAFF; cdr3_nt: TGTGCCAGCAGTGAGGATGGGACAGCTGAAGCTTTCTTT
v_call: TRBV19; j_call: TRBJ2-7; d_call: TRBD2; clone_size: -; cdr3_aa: CASSPLAGAPGQYF; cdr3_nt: TGTGCCAGTAGTCCACTAGCGGGGGCTCCAGGGCAGTACTTC
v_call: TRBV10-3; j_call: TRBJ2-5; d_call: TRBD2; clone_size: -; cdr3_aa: CAISGRAGGPEETQYF; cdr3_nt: TGTGCCATCAGTGGCCGGGCGGGGGGGCCTGAAGAGACCCAGTACTTC
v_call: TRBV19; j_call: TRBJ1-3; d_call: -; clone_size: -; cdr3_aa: CASITRSSGNTIYF; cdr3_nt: TGTGCCAGTATCACTCGCAGCTCTGGAAACACCATATATTTT
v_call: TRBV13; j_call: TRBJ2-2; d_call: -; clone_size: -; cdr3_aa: CASSPAGAGELFF; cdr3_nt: TGTGCCAGCAGCCCCGCCGGGGCCGGGGAGCTGTTTTTT
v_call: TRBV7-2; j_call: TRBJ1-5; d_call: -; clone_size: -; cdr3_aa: CASSQRQRNQPQHF; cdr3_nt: TGTGCCAGCAGTCAAAGACAACGCAATCAGCCCCAGCATTTT
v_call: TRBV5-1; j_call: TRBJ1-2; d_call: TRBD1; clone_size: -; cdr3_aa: CASSTGQGIHGYTF; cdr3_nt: TGCGCCAGCAGCACGGGACAGGGGATTCATGGCTACACCTTC
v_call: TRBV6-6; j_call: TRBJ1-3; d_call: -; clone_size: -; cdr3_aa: CASTIVSGNTIYF; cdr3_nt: TGTGCCAGCACTATCGTCTCTGGAAACACCATATATTTT
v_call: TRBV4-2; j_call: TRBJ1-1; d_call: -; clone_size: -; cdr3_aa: CASSQLSTGMNTEAFF; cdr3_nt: TGTGCCAGCAGCCAACTATCGACAGGTATGAACACTGAAGCTTTCTTT
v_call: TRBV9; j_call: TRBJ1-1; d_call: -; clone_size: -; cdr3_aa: CASSVGNWNTEAFF; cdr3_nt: TGTGCCAGCAGCGTAGGGAATTGGAACACTGAAGCTTTCTTT
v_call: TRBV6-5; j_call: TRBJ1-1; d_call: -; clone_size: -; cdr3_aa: CASSYSTGQGYTEAFF; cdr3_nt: TGTGCCAGCAGTTACTCCACAGGGCAGGGTTACACTGAAGCTTTCTTT
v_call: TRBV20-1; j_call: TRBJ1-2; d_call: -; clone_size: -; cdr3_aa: CSVPDRYGYTF; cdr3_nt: TGCAGTGTCCCAGACCGCTATGGCTACACCTTC
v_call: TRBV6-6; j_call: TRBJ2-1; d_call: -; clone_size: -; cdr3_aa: CASSGTGASNEQFF; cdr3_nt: TGTGCCAGCAGTGGAACTGGAGCGTCCAATGAGCAGTTCTTC
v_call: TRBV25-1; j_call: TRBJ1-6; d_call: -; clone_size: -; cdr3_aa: CASKLGVVSPLHF; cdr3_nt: TGTGCCAGCAAATTGGGTGTCGTTTCACCCCTCCACTTT
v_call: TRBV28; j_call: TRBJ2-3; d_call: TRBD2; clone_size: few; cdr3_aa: CASSPLSGRMADTQYF; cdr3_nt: TGTGCCAGCAGCCCTCTTAGCGGGAGGATGGCAGATACGCAGTATTTT
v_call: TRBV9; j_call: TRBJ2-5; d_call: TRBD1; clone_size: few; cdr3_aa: CASSGWGQGGIETQYF; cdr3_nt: TGTGCCAGCAGCGGATGGGGACAGGGGGGCATCGAGACCCAGTACTTC
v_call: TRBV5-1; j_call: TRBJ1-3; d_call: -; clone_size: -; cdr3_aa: CASSPVVQVASGNTIYF; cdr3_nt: TGCGCCAGCAGCCCGGTCGTCCAAGTGGCGTCTGGAAACACCATATATTTT
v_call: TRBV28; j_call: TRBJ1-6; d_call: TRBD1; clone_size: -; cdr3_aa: CASRGLGQGAYSPLHF; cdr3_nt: TGTGCCAGCAGGGGTTTGGGACAGGGGGCCTATTCACCCCTCCACTTT
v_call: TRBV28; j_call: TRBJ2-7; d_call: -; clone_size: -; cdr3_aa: CASARYEQYF; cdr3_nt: TGTGCCAGCGCTCGTTACGAGCAGTACTTC
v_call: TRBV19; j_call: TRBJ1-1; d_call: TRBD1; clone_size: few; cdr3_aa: CASRRDRDTEAFF; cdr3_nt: TGTGCCAGTAGAAGGGACAGGGACACTGAAGCTTTCTTT
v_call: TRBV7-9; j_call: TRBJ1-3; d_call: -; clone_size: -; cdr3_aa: CASSLSGASGNTIYF; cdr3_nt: TGTGCCAGCAGCTTAAGTGGCGCCTCTGGAAACACCATATATTTT
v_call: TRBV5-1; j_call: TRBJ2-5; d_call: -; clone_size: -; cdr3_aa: CASSFEQETQYF; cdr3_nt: TGCGCCAGCAGCTTTGAGCAAGAGACCCAGTACTTC
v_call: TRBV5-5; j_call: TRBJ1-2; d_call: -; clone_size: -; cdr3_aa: CASSLARNNYGYTF; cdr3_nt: TGTGCCAGCAGCTTGGCCAGGAACAACTATGGCTACACCTTC
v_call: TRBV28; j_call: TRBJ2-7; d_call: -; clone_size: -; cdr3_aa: CASSGSPGAYEQYF; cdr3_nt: TGTGCCAGCAGTGGAAGCCCGGGAGCCTACGAGCAGTACTTC
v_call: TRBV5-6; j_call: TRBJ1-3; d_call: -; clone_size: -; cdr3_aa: CASSFKGIPGNTIYF; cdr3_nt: TGTGCCAGCAGCTTCAAGGGGATTCCTGGAAACACCATATATTTT
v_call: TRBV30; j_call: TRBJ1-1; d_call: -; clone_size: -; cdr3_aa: CAWGTEAITEAFF; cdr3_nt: TGTGCCTGGGGGACGGAGGCCATCACTGAAGCTTTCTTT
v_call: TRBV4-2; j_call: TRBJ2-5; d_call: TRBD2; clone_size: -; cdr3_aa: CASSQASGGAETQYF; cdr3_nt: TGTGCCAGCAGCCAAGCTAGCGGGGGGGCCGAGACCCAGTACTTC
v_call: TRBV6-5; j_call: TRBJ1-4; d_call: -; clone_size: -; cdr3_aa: CASSYYPTATNEKLFF; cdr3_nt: TGTGCCAGCAGTTACTATCCGACAGCAACTAATGAAAAACTGTTTTTT
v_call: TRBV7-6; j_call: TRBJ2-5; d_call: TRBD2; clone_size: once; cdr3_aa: CASSDRRGETQYF; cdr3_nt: TGTGCCAGCAGCGACCGGCGGGGGGAGACCCAGTACTTC
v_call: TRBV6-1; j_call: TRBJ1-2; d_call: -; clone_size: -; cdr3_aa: CASSEARLGPYGYTF; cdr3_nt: TGTGCCAGCAGTGAAGCGCGGTTGGGCCCCTATGGCTACACCTTC
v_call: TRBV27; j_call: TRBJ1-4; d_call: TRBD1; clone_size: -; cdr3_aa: CASSKPPGQAIEKLFF; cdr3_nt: TGTGCCAGCAGTAAACCCCCGGGACAGGCTATTGAAAAACTGTTTTTT
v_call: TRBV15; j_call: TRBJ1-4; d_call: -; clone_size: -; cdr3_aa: CATSSGWAREKLFF; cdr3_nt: TGTGCCACCAGCAGCGGGTGGGCAAGGGAAAAACTGTTTTTT
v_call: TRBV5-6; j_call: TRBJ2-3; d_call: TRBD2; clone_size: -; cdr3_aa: CASSPPYGRGTDTQYF; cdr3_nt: TGTGCCAGTAGCCCCCCCTACGGGAGGGGCACAGATACGCAGTATTTT
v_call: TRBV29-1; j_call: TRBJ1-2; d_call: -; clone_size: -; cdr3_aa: CSVDSHRDSYTF; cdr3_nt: TGCAGCGTTGATTCCCACAGGGATAGCTACACCTTC
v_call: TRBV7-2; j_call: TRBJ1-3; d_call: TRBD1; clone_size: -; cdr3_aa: CASSMGDRVNSGNTIYF; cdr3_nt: TGTGCCAGCAGCATGGGGGACAGGGTCAATTCTGGAAACACCATATATTTT
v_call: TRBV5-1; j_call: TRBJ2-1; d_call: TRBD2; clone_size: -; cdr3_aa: CASSTVPLAGYMYNEQFF; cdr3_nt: TGCGCCAGCAGCACAGTACCACTAGCGGGGTACATGTACAATGAGCAGTTCTTC
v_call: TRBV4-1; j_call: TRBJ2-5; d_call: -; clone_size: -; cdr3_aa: CASSQEEQIGQGETQYF; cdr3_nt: TGCGCCAGCAGCCAAGAGGAACAAATAGGGCAAGGAGAGACCCAGTACTTC
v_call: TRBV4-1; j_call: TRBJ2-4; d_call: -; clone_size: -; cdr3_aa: CASSPPGVNIQYF; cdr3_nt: TGCGCCAGCAGCCCCCCCGGGGTAAACATTCAGTACTTC
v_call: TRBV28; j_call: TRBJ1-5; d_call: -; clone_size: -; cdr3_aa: CASSLIAPTSNQPQHF; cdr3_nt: TGTGCCAGCAGTTTAATTGCTCCCACCAGCAATCAGCCCCAGCATTTT
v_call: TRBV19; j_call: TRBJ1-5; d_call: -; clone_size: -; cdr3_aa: CASSIGGGKGLPQHF; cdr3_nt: TGTGCCAGTAGTATAGGTGGGGGAAAAGGACTGCCCCAGCATTTT
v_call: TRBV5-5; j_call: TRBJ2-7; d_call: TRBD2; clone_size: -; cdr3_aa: CASSQRWGGAYEQYF; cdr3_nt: TGTGCCAGCAGCCAAAGATGGGGAGGGGCCTACGAGCAGTACTTC
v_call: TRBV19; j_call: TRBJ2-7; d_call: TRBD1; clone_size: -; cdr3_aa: CASSTVPGGLAEQYF; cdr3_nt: TGTGCCAGTAGTACAGTCCCAGGGGGTCTGGCCGAGCAGTACTTC
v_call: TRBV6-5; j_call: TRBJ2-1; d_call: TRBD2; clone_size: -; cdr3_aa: CASSRRLAGPNEQFF; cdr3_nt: TGTGCCAGCAGCCGGCGACTAGCGGGTCCTAATGAGCAGTTCTTC